The present TCR beta chain was sequenced within a study of blood T cells in healthy people across ages. Study results and limitations: Across the age range, TCR beta diversity per million T cells fell in a roughly linear way.

This clonotype was observed a few times. Its antigen is unidentified. Germline assignment: CDR1 MNHNS and CDR2 SASEGT. V was shortened by 3 bases and J by 3 bases, with 8 bases between the two germline ends. The CDR3 consists of 13 residues. A second PCR of 7 to 11 cycles used a sample-barcoded 5' primer and a J-beta primer mix. MiXCR, applied by TCRdb to the 5' RACE reads, yields one record per CDR3 protein. The sample holds 550,000 to 600,000 distinct CDR3 sequences; 25% to 30% are singletons and the top ten take about 18%. The source of this sequence is a woman between 65 and 79 years old in good health. Specimen: blood. J is TRBJ1-2 and V is TRBV6-1, with unresolved D. The CDR3 spells CASSEEGHYGYTF. CDR3 nucleotide sequence: TGTGCCAGCAGTGAGGAGGGTCACTATGGCTACACCTTC.